Below are 8 T cell receptor beta chains sequenced from a single sample in a study of blood T cell repertoires in COVID-19. Generated by immunoSEQ multiplex PCR, the TCRdb table keeps only in-frame clones and is missing some. The table records over 400,000 clones, just over 85% of them present only once. Material for sequencing was peripheral blood. The receptors shown here come from a woman aged 25 to 39 with active or convalescent COVID-19.

This sequence joins TRBV3-1 (or the pseudogene TRBV3-2) and TRBJ1-1; 8 bases are a match to TRBD1. Germline loops: CDR1 LGHDT, CDR2 YNNKEL (reference sequence). This CDR3 has 14 amino acids. V lost 6 bases to trimming and J lost 1 base; unmatched junction nucleotides: 4. The DNA of the CDR3 is TGTGCCAGCAGTCGGCAGGGGGCGAACACTGAAGCTTTCTTT. This codes for CASSRQGANTEAFF.

This chain connects TRBV7-7 to TRBJ2-5; 8 nucleotides align to TRBD2. CDR3 length equals 17 residues. CDR1 is SSHAT and CDR2 is FNYEAQ in the germline V gene (reference sequence). With 1 base clipped from V and 2 bases from J, the junction kept 9 bases outside the gene matches. CDR3 residues: CASSLVFLAGSQETQYF. The CDR3 nucleotides are TGTGCCAGCAGCTTAGTGTTTTTAGCGGGGAGTCAAGAGACCCAGTACTTC.

This clone was seen a single time. The chain uses TRBV7-8 and TRBJ1-4; maybe TRBD1 (5 bases). The CDR3 consists of 14 residues. Germline V gene data show CDR1 as SGHVS and CDR2 as FQNEAQ. V was trimmed by 4 bases and J by 4 bases, leaving 10 bases between them. The CDR3 sequence: CASSSTDLNEKLFF. CDR3 sequence (DNA): TGTGCCAGCAGCTCGACAGACCTTAATGAAAAACTGTTTTTT.

The chain combines TRBV14 with TRBJ1-5; D uncertain. CDR1 is SGHDN, CDR2 FVKESK, per germline. The V gene lost 3 bases and the J gene lost 4 bases, with 7 bases spanning the gap. The CDR3 is made up of 13 amino acids. CDR3 DNA sequence: TGTGCCAGCAGCCAGTACAGTAATCAGCCCCAGCATTTT. Translated, it gives CASSQYSNQPQHF.

V gene TRBV4-1 combines with J gene TRBJ1-2; 7 nucleotides agree with TRBD1. The V segment lost 3 bases and the J segment 2 bases; nucleotides outside the gene matches: 3. The CDR3 consists of 14 residues. The V gene's germline CDR1 is MGHRA and CDR2 YSYEKL. CDR3 loop: CASSQTGKNYGYTF. CDR3 in DNA: TGCGCCAGCAGCCAGACAGGGAAGAACTATGGCTACACCTTC.

This chain joins TRBV9 and TRBJ2-2; D is perhaps TRBD2 (6 bases). CDR1 is SGDLS, CDR2 YYNGEE, per germline. V was cut by 0 bases and J by 6 bases, with 9 bases left in between. The CDR3 has 14 amino acids. The DNA of the CDR3 is TGTGCCAGCAGCGTAGATACTAGCTCCGGGGAGCTGTTTTTT. It translates to CASSVDTSSGELFF.

This chain links TRBV3-1 (or the pseudogene TRBV3-2) with TRBJ1-4; D remains ambiguous. The CDR3 consists of 16 residues. The V end was cut by 1 base, the J end by 0 bases, with 9 bases between. Germline values: CDR1 LGHDT, CDR2 YNNKEL (reference sequence). The chain's CDR3 is CASSQADSATNEKLFF. The CDR3 nucleotides are TGTGCCAGCAGCCAAGCAGACTCCGCAACTAATGAAAAACTGTTTTTT.

Here the CDR3 DNA reads TGTGCCAGCAGCTTAGGGGGAGTTTACAATGAGCAGTTCTTC. Translation gives CASSLGGVYNEQFF. The genes are TRBV11-3 and TRBJ2-1, with D tentatively TRBD2 (5 bases). Germline assignment: CDR1 SGHNT and CDR2 YENEEA. CDR3 length: 14 residues. Between the trimmed V and J ends, which lost 1 base and 4 bases, there was a span of 8 bases.